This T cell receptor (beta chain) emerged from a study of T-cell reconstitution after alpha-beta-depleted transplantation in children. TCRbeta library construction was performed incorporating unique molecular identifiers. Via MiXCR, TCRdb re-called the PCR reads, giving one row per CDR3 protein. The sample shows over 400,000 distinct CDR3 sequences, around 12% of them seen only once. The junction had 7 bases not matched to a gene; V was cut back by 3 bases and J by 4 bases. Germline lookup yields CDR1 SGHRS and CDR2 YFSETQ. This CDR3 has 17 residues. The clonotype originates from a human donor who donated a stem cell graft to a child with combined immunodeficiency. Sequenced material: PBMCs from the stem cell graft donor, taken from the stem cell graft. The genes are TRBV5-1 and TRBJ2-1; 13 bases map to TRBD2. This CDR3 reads CASSSGLAGARYNEQFF. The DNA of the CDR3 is TGCGCCAGCAGCTCCGGACTAGCGGGAGCTCGGTACAATGAGCAGTTCTTC.